This T cell receptor beta chain came from a study of hypomethylating agent response in myelodysplastic syndrome. At the level of the study: Either azacitidine (about 75% of the 11) or decitabine (3 of 11) was given. Of the myelodysplastic syndrome patients, several were male, 2 female. General study findings and limits: Lack of age-matching between healthy donors and MDS patients could bias comparison.

Remarks on this clone: What it binds is not known.

CDR1 is LNHDA and CDR2 is SQIVND in the germline V gene (reference sequence). The V and J ends lost 10 bases and 4 bases respectively, with 17 bases between them. CDR3 length: 14 amino acids. Survey resolution used two replicates of about 200 ng, totaling approximately 400 ng DNA. Method: immunoSEQ multiplex PCR; TCRdb's copy keeps in-frame clones and lacks some. The table lists approximately 9,300 clones, 83% of them singletons. The sequence derives from a human donor with myelodysplastic syndrome. The rearrangement uses TRBV19 and TRBJ1-3, with unresolved D. The source was bone marrow, collected before or after starting hypomethylating agent treatment for myelodysplastic syndrome (not recorded which). The CDR3 here is CATSRPGMGNTIYF. For the CDR3, the DNA is TGTGCCACCTCGAGACCGGGGATGGGAAACACCATATATTTT.